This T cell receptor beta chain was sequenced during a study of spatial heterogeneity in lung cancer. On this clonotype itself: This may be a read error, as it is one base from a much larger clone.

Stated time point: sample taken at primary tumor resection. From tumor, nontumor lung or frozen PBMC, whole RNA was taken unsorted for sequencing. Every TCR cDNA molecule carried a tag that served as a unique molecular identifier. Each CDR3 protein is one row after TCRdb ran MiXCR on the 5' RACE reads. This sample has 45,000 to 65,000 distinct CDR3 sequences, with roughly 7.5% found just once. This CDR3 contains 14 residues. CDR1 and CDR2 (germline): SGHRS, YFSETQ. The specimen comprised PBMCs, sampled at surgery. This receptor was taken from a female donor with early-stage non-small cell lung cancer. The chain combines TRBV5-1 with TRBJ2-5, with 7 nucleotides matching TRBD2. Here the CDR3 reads CASSTPGLQETRYF. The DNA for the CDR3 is TGCGCCAGCAGCACCCCGGGACTACAAGAGACCCGGTACTTC.